This TCR beta chain is from a study of regulatory T cells in long-lasting Graves disease. V gave up 6 bases and J gave up 5 bases; unmatched junction bases: 7. The CDR3 loop spans 14 amino acids. The V gene's germline CDR1 is MNHNS and CDR2 SASEGT. Study results and caveats: Peripheral blood alone, not thyroid tissue, underwent study. TRBV28, TRBJ1-2 and TRBJ2-5 were segments that persistent disease favored.

In building TCR beta libraries, iRepertoire HTBI primers were used together with Arm-PCR of CDR3 regions. Source study methods: Some 60 TRBV and about 15 TRBJ segments were identified across samples. In TCRdb, the multiplex PCR reads were re-called with MiXCR into one record per CDR3 protein. What appears here as the V and J calls and clone size reflects TCRdb's work, not the paper's. The table lists about 400,000 distinct CDR3 sequences, more than 20% of them singletons. Time point defined: persistent/refractory GD, antithyroid drugs over 5 years with positive TRAb. Preparation of the TCR library used RNA extracted from PBMCs. The table lists this clonotype with a few counts. Its antigen is unidentified.

The receptor was derived from a female donor with Graves disease. The V gene is TRBV6-1, the J gene TRBJ2-5; the match to TRBD1 covers 9 bases. This sample comprised peripheral blood mononuclear cells (PBMCs), obtained when the disease was refractory, from a patient treated with antithyroid drugs. The CDR3 region is CASRGTGLRETQYF. CDR3 in DNA: TGTGCCAGCAGGGGGACAGGGCTCAGGGAGACCCAGTACTTC.